The rows below give T cell receptor beta chains drawn from one sample of a study of type 1 regulatory T cells. TCRdb re-derived calls from the reads in MiXCR, one entry per CDR3 protein. The data contain about 62,000 distinct CDR3 sequences, over 50% of them seen just once; the ten biggest clones take up approximately 1.8%. Which antigens these TCRs recognize remains unknown. Input material: cultured non-Tr1 T cells, either the whole culture or a sorted T cell fraction (not recorded which). The source is a human donor in good health. The CDR3 runs from the conserved cysteine through the conserved F or W. Each record gives: clone size, V gene, D gene, J gene, CDR3 protein, CDR3 DNA. D genes are given only for firm matches. Some rows mark clone size as missing; the rest say once, few, many or name a class of expanded clone.

NA	TRBV9	NA	TRBJ2-7	CASSVSDSSDYEQYF	TGTGCCAGCAGCGTTTCCGACAGCAGCGACTACGAGCAGTACTTC
NA	TRBV6-4	NA	TRBJ1-1	CASSESGVNTEAFF	TGTGCCAGCAGTGAGTCAGGGGTGAACACTGAAGCTTTCTTT
NA	TRBV25-1	NA	TRBJ2-3	CASSPEDTQYF	TGTGCCAGCAGTCCCGAGGATACGCAGTATTTT
few	TRBV5-1	TRBD1	TRBJ1-1	CASKLTGVNTEAFF	TGCGCCAGCAAATTGACAGGGGTGAACACTGAAGCTTTCTTT
NA	TRBV27	NA	TRBJ1-2	CASRGNYGYTF	TGTGCCAGCAGGGGAAACTATGGCTACACCTTC
NA	TRBV29-1	NA	TRBJ2-7	CSAELGSEQYF	TGCAGCGCTGAACTAGGGAGCGAGCAGTACTTC
NA	TRBV5-1	NA	TRBJ1-1	CASSSTGYTEAFF	TGCGCCAGCAGCTCGACAGGTTACACTGAAGCTTTCTTT
NA	TRBV20-1	TRBD1	TRBJ2-1	CSATKTAGGVGNEQFF	TGCAGTGCTACAAAAACTGCAGGGGGCGTTGGCAATGAGCAGTTCTTC
NA	TRBV5-1	TRBD2	TRBJ2-1	CASSLKPSGSCNEQFF	TGCGCCAGCAGCTTGAAACCTAGCGGGAGCTGCAATGAGCAGTTCTTC
few	TRBV18	NA	TRBJ1-3	CASSPGSSGNTIYF	TGTGCCAGCTCACCGGGGAGCTCTGGAAACACCATATATTTT
NA	TRBV24-1	NA	TRBJ2-5	CATSDLSGAPGTQYF	TGTGCCACCAGTGATTTGTCTGGGGCACCAGGGACCCAGTACTTC
NA	TRBV28	NA	TRBJ2-7	CASSFGLGYEQYF	TGTGCCAGCAGTTTCGGGCTTGGCTACGAGCAGTACTTC
NA	TRBV19	NA	TRBJ2-2	CASSIKSMAGELFF	TGTGCCAGTAGTATAAAGTCAATGGCCGGGGAGCTGTTTTTT
NA	TRBV11-1	TRBD2	TRBJ2-7	CASSLGDYPYEQYF	TGTGCCAGCAGCTTAGGGGACTACCCTTACGAGCAGTACTTC
NA	TRBV29-1	NA	TRBJ2-3	CSVEDVLTSTDTQYF	TGCAGCGTTGAAGACGTTTTAACTAGCACAGATACGCAGTATTTT
NA	TRBV10-2	NA	TRBJ2-1	CASSETNEQFF	TGCGCCAGCAGTGAGACTAATGAGCAGTTCTTC
few	TRBV20-1	TRBD2	TRBJ2-3	CSARRSGGSDTQYF	TGCAGTGCTAGGCGCTCCGGCGGGAGCGATACGCAGTATTTT
NA	TRBV13	TRBD1	TRBJ2-6	CASSGQGQGITGANVLTF	TGTGCCAGCAGCGGCCAGGGACAGGGAATAACTGGGGCCAACGTCCTGACTTTC
NA	TRBV11-2	TRBD2	TRBJ2-1	CASSLVPGAGGQNEQFF	TGTGCCAGCAGCCTCGTCCCCGGAGCGGGAGGACAGAATGAGCAGTTCTTC
once	TRBV10-3	TRBD1	TRBJ1-6	CAISVGTAGSPLHF	TGTGCCATCAGTGTGGGGACAGCGGGATCACCCCTCCACTTT
NA	TRBV20-1	NA	TRBJ2-5	CSARGTAVQETQYF	TGCAGTGCTAGGGGGACTGCGGTTCAAGAGACCCAGTACTTC
NA	TRBV18	NA	TRBJ1-1	CASSGAGEVTEAFF	TGTGCCAGCTCAGGAGCAGGGGAGGTGACTGAAGCTTTCTTT
few	TRBV7-9	TRBD2	TRBJ2-7	CASSLAGLAGGSSYEQYF	TGTGCCAGCAGCTTAGCGGGACTAGCGGGAGGAAGCTCCTACGAGCAGTACTTC
NA	TRBV9	NA	TRBJ2-3	CASSPGLYQDTQYF	TGTGCCAGCAGCCCTGGACTATATCAAGATACGCAGTATTTT
few	TRBV28	NA	TRBJ1-5	CASSPRGGVGQPQHF	TGTGCCAGCAGCCCCCGAGGGGGGGTTGGTCAGCCCCAGCATTTT
NA	TRBV5-1	TRBD1	TRBJ2-7	CASSLRDRTYEQYF	TGCGCCAGCAGCCTCCGGGACAGAACCTACGAGCAGTACTTC
NA	TRBV12-3/TRBV12-4	TRBD1	TRBJ1-5	CASSQGTGGRFSNQPQHF	TGTGCCAGCAGCCAAGGGACAGGGGGTAGGTTTAGCAATCAGCCCCAGCATTTT
few	TRBV4-1	NA	TRBJ2-3	CASSQALVPQYF	TGCGCCAGCAGCCAAGCACTAGTACCGCAGTATTTT
NA	TRBV6-6	TRBD2	TRBJ2-1	CASRLTSGSNNEQFF	TGTGCCAGCAGATTGACTAGCGGGAGCAACAATGAGCAGTTCTTC
NA	TRBV7-9	TRBD2	TRBJ2-7	CASRNGTSGSYEQYF	TGTGCCAGCAGAAACGGGACTAGCGGGAGCTACGAGCAGTACTTC
NA	TRBV3-1	NA	TRBJ1-3	CASSLDRTTGNTIYF	TGTGCCAGCAGCCTTGACAGGACTACTGGAAACACCATATATTTT
few	TRBV5-4	NA	TRBJ1-1	CASSPQGRNTEAFF	TGTGCCAGCAGCCCCCAGGGTCGGAACACTGAAGCTTTCTTT
few	TRBV19	NA	TRBJ1-5	CASSSWTPPNQPQHF	TGTGCCAGTAGCAGTTGGACACCGCCCAATCAGCCCCAGCATTTT
NA	TRBV12-5	NA	TRBJ1-5	CASGPGQIGQPQHF	TGTGCTAGTGGCCCCGGACAGATCGGCCAGCCCCAGCATTTT
few	TRBV11-2	NA	TRBJ2-5	CASSFQETQYF	TGTGCCAGCAGCTTCCAAGAGACCCAGTACTTC
NA	TRBV6-6	NA	TRBJ2-6	CASSLAGTGANVLTF	TGTGCCAGCAGCCTGGCGGGGACCGGGGCCAACGTCCTGACTTTC
NA	TRBV2	NA	TRBJ2-5	CASSTGQETQYF	TGTGCCAGCAGCACAGGCCAAGAGACCCAGTACTTC
few	TRBV7-6	TRBD1	TRBJ2-2	CASSLGTGLYTGELFF	TGTGCCAGCAGCCTTGGGACAGGTCTTTACACCGGGGAGCTGTTTTTT
NA	TRBV7-3	TRBD1	TRBJ2-1	CASSSDRGGHNEQFF	TGTGCCAGCAGCTCGGACAGGGGTGGCCACAATGAGCAGTTCTTC
medium-sized	TRBV28	NA	TRBJ2-2	CASSSGIRELFF	TGTGCCAGCAGTTCGGGAATCAGGGAGCTGTTTTTT
NA	TRBV24-1	TRBD2	TRBJ2-3	CATAGTSGSDADTQYF	TGTGCCACCGCCGGGACTAGCGGGAGTGATGCAGATACGCAGTATTTT